These T cell receptor beta chains were read from a single sample in a study of CD8+ T cells in alopecia areata. Assay used: immunoSEQ multiplex PCR; TCRdb lists only in-frame clones, some missing. The sample lists 150,000 to 200,000 clones, around 55% occurring once. Sequencing was performed on CD4+ T cells sorted from blood. The receptors derive from a human donor in good health. CDR3s leave out the opening cysteine and the closing phenylalanine or tryptophan. The order of the fields is J gene, D gene, clone size, V gene, CDR3 protein. A D gene is named only where the DNA matches it firmly. Clone sizes are given selectively: once, few, many, or a class where the clone is expanded.

J gene: TRBJ2-7; D gene: TRBD1; clone size: -; V gene: TRBV13; CDR3 protein: ASRSAGGPYEQY
J gene: TRBJ2-6; D gene: -; clone size: -; V gene: TRBV25-1; CDR3 protein: ASTSSGANVLT
J gene: TRBJ2-5; D gene: -; clone size: -; V gene: TRBV29-1; CDR3 protein: SVDGQLGETQY
J gene: TRBJ1-4; D gene: -; clone size: -; V gene: TRBV4-1; CDR3 protein: ASSPTPTDNEKLF
J gene: TRBJ2-7; D gene: -; clone size: -; V gene: TRBV5-4; CDR3 protein: ASSLGPSSGEQY
J gene: TRBJ2-5; D gene: -; clone size: many; V gene: TRBV2; CDR3 protein: ASSVRVETQY
J gene: TRBJ2-7; D gene: -; clone size: -; V gene: TRBV5-1; CDR3 protein: ASSLGDVGAYEQY
J gene: TRBJ2-1; D gene: -; clone size: -; V gene: TRBV4-1; CDR3 protein: ASSQMDRENEQF
J gene: TRBJ2-1; D gene: TRBD1; clone size: -; V gene: TRBV5-1; CDR3 protein: ASSLLQGARNEQF
J gene: TRBJ2-7; D gene: TRBD1; clone size: -; V gene: TRBV5-6; CDR3 protein: ASSNDREPYEQY
J gene: TRBJ2-5; D gene: -; clone size: -; V gene: TRBV7-9; CDR3 protein: ASSLGLARETQY
J gene: TRBJ2-3; D gene: -; clone size: -; V gene: TRBV19; CDR3 protein: ASRAKGADTQY
J gene: TRBJ2-6; D gene: -; clone size: -; V gene: TRBV15; CDR3 protein: ATSSTGANVLT
J gene: TRBJ2-7; D gene: -; clone size: -; V gene: TRBV2; CDR3 protein: ASSQLGAAPYEQY
J gene: TRBJ2-5; D gene: TRBD1; clone size: -; V gene: TRBV11-2; CDR3 protein: ASSRTGQETQY
J gene: TRBJ2-7; D gene: -; clone size: few; V gene: TRBV7-9; CDR3 protein: ASSSETYEQY
J gene: TRBJ2-1; D gene: -; clone size: -; V gene: TRBV7-2; CDR3 protein: ASSLIVGPNEQF
J gene: TRBJ2-1; D gene: -; clone size: few; V gene: TRBV19; CDR3 protein: ASTTLGARSPF
J gene: TRBJ2-7; D gene: -; clone size: -; V gene: TRBV5-6; CDR3 protein: ASSLNSYEQY
J gene: TRBJ2-3; D gene: -; clone size: -; V gene: TRBV4-1; CDR3 protein: ASSQDPGADTQY
J gene: TRBJ1-5; D gene: -; clone size: few; V gene: TRBV4-1; CDR3 protein: ASSAPGRRQPQH
J gene: TRBJ2-7; D gene: TRBD2; clone size: once; V gene: TRBV4-1; CDR3 protein: ASSQELAGLYEQY
J gene: TRBJ2-7; D gene: TRBD2; clone size: -; V gene: TRBV6-5; CDR3 protein: ASSYSGRGWDEQY
J gene: TRBJ2-7; D gene: -; clone size: -; V gene: TRBV7-2; CDR3 protein: ASSLWDSSSYEQY
J gene: TRBJ2-3; D gene: TRBD2; clone size: few; V gene: TRBV30; CDR3 protein: AWGTKSSGYQTTQY
J gene: TRBJ1-2; D gene: -; clone size: few; V gene: TRBV6-5; CDR3 protein: ASSYPSTLGGYGYT
J gene: TRBJ2-7; D gene: -; clone size: -; V gene: TRBV4-1; CDR3 protein: ASSAAIPGEQY
J gene: TRBJ2-7; D gene: TRBD1; clone size: -; V gene: TRBV13; CDR3 protein: ASSFMRDRARYEQY
J gene: TRBJ1-5; D gene: -; clone size: -; V gene: TRBV4-1; CDR3 protein: ASSQEGSQPQH
J gene: TRBJ2-7; D gene: -; clone size: -; V gene: TRBV25-1; CDR3 protein: ASTGSSSGAPYEQY
J gene: TRBJ1-1; D gene: -; clone size: -; V gene: TRBV7-2; CDR3 protein: ASRAVRVTEAF
J gene: TRBJ1-1; D gene: -; clone size: few; V gene: TRBV5-1; CDR3 protein: ASSSPGKTEAF
J gene: TRBJ2-6; D gene: TRBD1; clone size: once; V gene: TRBV29-1; CDR3 protein: SVEVRGQGIFSGANVLT
J gene: TRBJ2-5; D gene: TRBD1; clone size: once; V gene: TRBV9; CDR3 protein: ASSSRQGASGTQY
J gene: TRBJ2-7; D gene: TRBD2; clone size: few; V gene: TRBV7-8; CDR3 protein: ASSLESATSGQTYEQY
J gene: TRBJ2-1; D gene: -; clone size: -; V gene: TRBV5-1; CDR3 protein: ASSSDLTTVSEQF
J gene: TRBJ2-7; D gene: -; clone size: -; V gene: TRBV29-1; CDR3 protein: SVGTYEQY
J gene: TRBJ2-4; D gene: -; clone size: -; V gene: TRBV28; CDR3 protein: ASSSRTAPLAKNIQY
J gene: TRBJ2-1; D gene: TRBD2; clone size: few; V gene: TRBV5-8; CDR3 protein: ASSPRGGQGHEQF
J gene: TRBJ2-1; D gene: -; clone size: -; V gene: TRBV29-1; CDR3 protein: SVAGLPGSYNEQF
J gene: TRBJ2-5; D gene: -; clone size: -; V gene: TRBV10-3; CDR3 protein: ASGSQETQY
J gene: TRBJ2-1; D gene: TRBD2; clone size: -; V gene: TRBV11-2; CDR3 protein: ASSLLAVAGPFNEQF
J gene: TRBJ1-2; D gene: -; clone size: -; V gene: TRBV5-6; CDR3 protein: ASSRGRSPGGYT
J gene: TRBJ2-5; D gene: TRBD2; clone size: -; V gene: TRBV9; CDR3 protein: ASSVLPGTSGRIRSQKTQETQY
J gene: TRBJ2-3; D gene: -; clone size: -; V gene: TRBV9; CDR3 protein: ASSRSQDTQY
J gene: TRBJ1-3; D gene: -; clone size: once; V gene: TRBV2; CDR3 protein: ASSGEGTPGNTIY
J gene: TRBJ2-3; D gene: TRBD2; clone size: -; V gene: TRBV30; CDR3 protein: AWSVSRTSGTTDTQY